This TCR beta chain is from a study of beta chain features in type 1 diabetes. This CDR3 is built from 14 residues. The trim removed 3 bases at V and 3 bases at J, leaving 4 bases unmatched. From germline, CDR1 is KGHSH and CDR2 LQKENI. The authors sorted CD4+ naive, central memory, regulatory and stem cell-like memory cells via CD45RO/CCR7/CD25/CD127/CD95/CD27. The whole isolated RNA underwent reverse transcription, so sequencing captured expressed TCRB transcripts. Sequencing used immunoSEQ multiplex PCR; TCRdb keeps in-frame clones, though not all of them. The sample lists around 150,000 clones; 9% to 10% were seen once. About this clone itself: Its antigen remains unknown.

Notes on the study in general: Type 1 diabetes patients had TCRB CDR3s that were shorter (moderately but significantly so) in all four CD4+ subsets.

This clonotype was sampled from a woman in her twenties or thirties with type 1 diabetes. The material sequenced was central memory CD4+ T cells from blood. The chain has TRBV18 and TRBJ2-7, with 8 bases that match TRBD2. CDR3 nucleotide sequence: TGTGCCAGCTCACCGGGGACTAGGTTCTACGAGCAGTACTTC. This codes for CASSPGTRFYEQYF. Together with reference TRBV18 and TRBJ2-7, the CDR3 gives the full variable domain: NAGVMQNPRHLVRRRGQEARLRCSPMKGHSHVYWYRQLPEEGLKFMVYLQKENIIDESGMPKERFSAEFPKEGPSILRIQQVVRGDSAAYFCASSPGTRFYEQYFGPGTRLTVT.